The next 13 T cell receptor beta chains were all read from a single sample in a study of T cell clusters in autoimmune cytopenias. One tube held mixed TRB-A and TRB-B primer pools for touch-down PCR. TCRdb re-called the multiplex PCR reads; every CDR3 protein appears as one record, without DNA. The sample table includes around 4,000 distinct CDR3 sequences. TRB amplification used approximately 250 ng of peripheral blood genomic DNA. Sequenced material: peripheral blood. These receptors originate from a human donor with an autoimmune cytopenia or autoimmune hepatitis (not recorded which).

The chain recombines TRBV19 with TRBJ2-7; TCRdb's assignment of TRBD1 cannot be checked, as there is no DNA. This CDR3 is built from 12 residues. Germline V gene lookup returns CDR1 LNHDA and CDR2 SQIVND (reference sequence). The chain's CDR3 is CASSIRGYEQYF.

The chain has TRBV19 and TRBJ2-3; the TRBD1 assignment by TCRdb is unverifiable without DNA. Germline V gives CDR1 LNHDA, CDR2 SQIVND (reference sequence). This CDR3 spans 13 amino acids. CDR3 amino acids: CASSIAFGGTQYF.

The V gene is TRBV29-1, the J gene TRBJ2-7; the TCRdb D gene call, TRBD1, has no DNA to confirm it. The CDR3 totals 13 residues. The germline V gene has CDR1 SQVTM and CDR2 ANQGSEA. CDR3 loop: CSVVLQTTGEQYF.

The rearrangement joins TRBV5-4 to TRBJ2-5; as DNA is missing, the TRBD2 call by TCRdb cannot be tested. CDR3 length equals 15 residues. Per germline, CDR1 SGHNT and CDR2 YYREEE (reference sequence). CDR3 loop: CASSLRLAGQETQYF.

This sequence joins TRBV7-2 and TRBJ2-3. This CDR3 region has 15 residues. Per the germline V gene, CDR1 is SGHTA and CDR2 is FQGNSA. The chain's CDR3 is CASSLTGVSTDTQYF.

The chain links TRBV20-1 to TRBJ1-5; TCRdb calls TRBD1, which cannot be checked without DNA. The CDR3 consists of 13 residues. Germline CDR1 is DFQATT and CDR2 is SNEGSKA (reference sequence). CDR3 amino acids: CSASDRATQPQHF.

The CDR3 here is CASRDPPRNTEAFF. The chain joins TRBV19 to TRBJ1-1; TCRdb designates TRBD1, a call that cannot be tested without DNA. CDR1 is LNHDA and CDR2 is SQIVND in the germline V gene (reference sequence). The CDR3 runs to 14 residues.

V and J are TRBV5-4 and TRBJ2-5; TCRdb's D gene call, TRBD1, goes unchecked for lack of DNA. This CDR3 spans 15 amino acids. CDR1 SGHNT and CDR2 YYREEE come from the germline V gene (reference sequence). This CDR3 reads CVSSRTGDGWETQYF.

V is TRBV6-5 and J is TRBJ2-2; no DNA is available, so the TRBD1 call from TCRdb remains unchecked. The germline V gene has CDR1 MNHEY and CDR2 SVGAGI. The CDR3 has 13 residues. CDR3 in amino acids: CASSLTGTGELFF.

The V call is TRBV7-6, the J call TRBJ1-5; TCRdb designates TRBD1, a call that cannot be tested without DNA. The CDR3 runs 12 residues. Germline assignment: CDR1 SGHVS and CDR2 FNYEAQ. Here the CDR3 reads CASSPPNQPQHF.

Its frequency marks this clonotype as medium-sized (0.01 to 0.1%). V usage is TRBV29-1 and J usage is TRBJ1-2; TCRdb picks TRBD1, but there is no DNA to check that call. CDR3 length equals 13 residues. CDR1 SQVTM and CDR2 ANQGSEA come from the germline V gene. CDR3 sequence reads: CSVEPTGARGYTF.

This chain links TRBV6-1 with TRBJ1-1. The germline gives CDR1 MNHNS, CDR2 SASEGT. This CDR3 is built from 18 residues. The CDR3 spells CASSENPIIQLGTEEAFF.

V usage is TRBV6-2 or TRBV6-3 and J usage is TRBJ2-1; the D call from TCRdb, TRBD2, cannot be confirmed without DNA. The CDR3 length is 15 residues. Germline CDR1 is MNHEY and CDR2 is SVGEGT. The CDR3 region is CASSASGSSYNEQFF.